The 32 T cell receptor beta chains listed next were all sequenced from one sample in a study of PD-1 and CTLA-4 blockade in melanoma. The method was immunoSEQ multiplex PCR; TCRdb's version includes in-frame clones alone and lacks a portion of them. This table holds 34,000 or so clones, roughly nine tenths found once. Specimen: CD8+ T cells from peripheral blood, collected from a patient given anti-PD-1 treatment. All receptors come from a human donor with melanoma.

V gene TRBV19 combines with J gene TRBJ1-2, with TRBD1 as a possible D gene (5 bases). This CDR3 is built from 13 residues. The germline V gene encodes CDR1 LNHDA and CDR2 SQIVND (reference sequence). Trimming removed 5 bases from V and 5 bases from J, with 12 bases in between. DNA of the CDR3: TGTGCCAGTAGTCCAGGGACGGTGTATGGCTACACCTTC. Encoded protein: CASSPGTVYGYTF.

V and J are TRBV19 and TRBJ1-5, with D possibly being TRBD1 (5 bases). CDR3 size: 13 residues. The V end was cut by 7 bases, the J end by 7 bases, with 14 bases between. CDR1 is LNHDA, CDR2 SQIVND, per germline (reference sequence). The CDR3 DNA sequence: TGTGCCAGTAACCCCGGGGGTCACCAGCCCCAGCATTTT. This codes for CASNPGGHQPQHF. Together with reference TRBV19 and TRBJ1-5, the CDR3 gives the full variable domain: DGGITQSPKYLFRKEGQNVTLSCEQNLNHDAMYWYRQDPGQGLRLIYYSQIVNDFQKGDIAEGYSVSREKKESFPLTVTSAQKNPTAFYLCASNPGGHQPQHFGDGTRLSIL.

The V gene is TRBV4-2, the J gene TRBJ1-2; perhaps TRBD1 as D (6 bases). Trimming left V 4 bases short and J 5 bases short, with 14 bases between. The V gene's germline CDR1 is LGHNA and CDR2 YNFKEQ. CDR3 length equals 14 residues. CDR3 DNA sequence: TGTGCCAGCAGCCCACCCTGGACAGATTATGGCTACACCTTC. Translating gives CASSPPWTDYGYTF.

V is TRBV7-9 and J is TRBJ1-1; D is perhaps TRBD1 (6 bases). CDR3 size: 15 residues. Trimming left V 0 bases short and J 2 bases short, with 10 bases between. Germline V gives CDR1 SEHNR, CDR2 FQNEAQ (reference sequence). Written as DNA, the CDR3 is TGTGCCAGCAGCTTAGCGGGGGGCTCCAACACTGAAGCTTTCTTT. As protein: CASSLAGGSNTEAFF.

This chain connects TRBV7-9 to TRBJ2-7; no clear D gene. V was trimmed by 5 bases and J by 0 bases, leaving 11 bases between them. Germline V gene lookup returns CDR1 SEHNR and CDR2 FQNEAQ (reference sequence). There are 14 residues in the CDR3. The CDR3 is CASSAPRGSYEQYF. Written as DNA, the CDR3 is TGTGCCAGCAGCGCACCTCGAGGCTCCTACGAGCAGTACTTC. Drawing the rest from reference TRBV7-9 and TRBJ2-7, the complete variable domain is DTGVSQNPRHKITKRGQNVTFRCDPISEHNRLYWYRQTLGQGPEFLTYFQNEAQLEKSRLLSDRFSAERPKGSFSTLEIQRTEQGDSAMYLCASSAPRGSYEQYFGPGTRLTVT.

This chain joins TRBV9 and TRBJ1-1, with D unresolved. Trimming stripped 1 base from V and 1 base from J, with 11 bases between. Germline V gives CDR1 SGDLS, CDR2 YYNGEE. This CDR3 contains 15 residues. The CDR3 nucleotides are TGTGCCAGCAGCGTATTAGAGGGATGGAACACTGAAGCTTTCTTT. It translates to CASSVLEGWNTEAFF.

This chain joins TRBV27 and TRBJ1-5; tentatively, D is TRBD1 (6 bases). V was shortened by 4 bases and J by 5 bases, with 18 bases between the two germline ends. The length of the CDR3 is 16 residues. CDR1 MNHEY and CDR2 SMNVEV come from the germline V gene (reference sequence). CDR3 coding DNA: TGTGCCAGCAGTTACTCCTCGGGAAGGGGGGATCAGCCCCAGCATTTT. Amino acids: CASSYSSGRGDQPQHF.

The chain links TRBV4-1 to TRBJ1-5, with no clear D. This CDR3 contains 14 residues. Germline CDR1 is MGHRA and CDR2 is YSYEKL. Trimming took off 2 bases at V and 5 bases at J, with 10 bases between the two ends. This chain's CDR3 is CASSQLLVDQPQHF. The CDR3 bases are TGCGCCAGCAGCCAACTACTGGTAGATCAGCCCCAGCATTTT.

J is TRBJ2-3 and V is TRBV2; possible D gene TRBD1, 5 bases. Germline lookup yields CDR1 SNHLY and CDR2 FYNNEI. V lost 3 bases to trimming and J lost 4 bases, with 11 bases between them. The CDR3 is 14 residues long. DNA for the CDR3: TGTGCCAGCAGTGATAAGGGGCAAGCAGATACGCAGTATTTT. This gives the protein CASSDKGQADTQYF.

This clone turned up a few times. This chain joins TRBV5-6 and TRBJ2-2; no firm D call. V lost 3 bases, J lost 5 bases, and 8 bases lay in between. The germline gives CDR1 SGHDT, CDR2 YYEEEE. The CDR3 is made up of 13 amino acids. CDR3 in DNA: TGTGCCAGCAGCTCGGATTTGACCGGGGAGCTGTTTTTT. Protein product: CASSSDLTGELFF. The full variable domain, in which reference TRBV5-6 and TRBJ2-2 provide the parts outside the CDR3, is DAGVTQSPTHLIKTRGQQVTLRCSPKSGHDTVSWYQQALGQGPQFIFQYYEEEERQRGNFPDRFSGHQFPNYSSELNVNALLLGDSALYLCASSSDLTGELFFGEGSRLTVL.

The chain couples TRBV3-1 (or the pseudogene TRBV3-2) to TRBJ2-3; TRBD2 agrees at 7 bases. The CDR3 is 16 residues long. Per the germline V gene, CDR1 is LGHDT and CDR2 is YNNKEL (reference sequence). V shed 2 bases, J shed 2 bases, and the junction held 7 bases outside the gene matches. CDR3 loop: CASSQPIGLDTDTQYF. In nucleotides, the CDR3 is TGTGCCAGCAGCCAACCGATCGGACTAGACACAGATACGCAGTATTTT.

This clone was detected a few times. The V and J genes are TRBV27 and TRBJ2-7; D may match TRBD1 or TRBD2 (5 bases each). Trimming left V 5 bases short and J 7 bases short, with 30 bases between. The length of the CDR3 is 18 residues. Germline CDR1 is MNHEY and CDR2 is SMNVEV (reference sequence). CDR3 sequence: CASSQFSSGDGPTGEQYF. The CDR3 DNA reads as TGTGCCAGCAGTCAATTCTCCAGTGGGGACGGCCCTACGGGGGAGCAGTACTTC.

The rearrangement joins TRBV21-1 to TRBJ1-3; the D call in the table, TRBD1, was not verified against the DNA. TRBV21-1 is deemed a pseudogene. The CDR3 has 16 residues. The DNA of the CDR3 is TGTGCCAGCAGCAAGGCCGGGACAGGGACTGGAAACACCATATATTTT. It codes for CASSKAGTGTGNTIYF.

As for this clone: One junction end does not reproduce the germline sequence, and a read error may be involved. The V and J genes are TRBV30 and TRBJ1-2; TRBD1 might be the D (5 bases). The CDR3 is 11 amino acids. Germline CDR1 reads GTSNPN; CDR2 reads SVGIG (reference sequence). DNA for the CDR3: TGTGCCTGGAGTCCCCGGAGGGACCCTGTTTTC. This translates into CAWSPRRDPVF.

The rearrangement uses TRBV28 and TRBJ1-1; D is possibly TRBD1 (6 bases). Germline CDR1 reads MDHEN; CDR2 reads SYDVKM. The CDR3 sequence is 14 residues long. V was shortened by 3 bases and J by 1 base, with 9 bases between the two germline ends. CDR3 in amino acids: CASSLEGENTEAFF. The DNA for the CDR3 is TGTGCCAGCAGTTTGGAGGGGGAGAACACTGAAGCTTTCTTT.

The V call is TRBV3-1 (or the pseudogene TRBV3-2), the J call TRBJ2-3, with D maybe TRBD1 (6 bases). Germline V gene sequence: CDR1 LGHDT, CDR2 YNNKEL (reference sequence). V lost 5 bases and J lost 1, with 13 bases in between. The CDR3 totals 15 residues. The CDR3 loop reads CASSIGAGGTDTQYF. CDR3 DNA sequence: TGTGCCAGCAGCATCGGGGCAGGGGGCACAGATACGCAGTATTTT.

This clone was picked up one time. The chain employs TRBV6-8 and TRBJ1-1; 7 bases fit TRBD1. The CDR3 consists of 16 residues. The germline V gene has CDR1 MNHGY and CDR2 SAAAGT. After removal of 4 bases from V and 3 bases from J, the junction contained 11 bases not matched to a gene. The CDR3 spells CASSSLTGPGDTEAFF. For the CDR3, the DNA is TGTGCCAGCAGTTCCCTGACAGGGCCTGGGGACACTGAAGCTTTCTTT.

V and J are TRBV9 and TRBJ1-1; 12 nucleotides align to TRBD1. The germline V gene has CDR1 SGDLS and CDR2 YYNGEE. CDR3 length equals 16 residues. V lost 2 bases to trimming and J lost 1 base; unmatched junction nucleotides: 3. CDR3 DNA: TGTGCCAGCAGCGTGGGACAGGGGGCAAGGAACACTGAAGCTTTCTTT. It codes for CASSVGQGARNTEAFF.

The chain is built from TRBV5-8 and TRBJ2-5; 9 bases are shared with TRBD1. Per the germline V gene, CDR1 is SGHTS and CDR2 is YDEGEE. J gave up 5 bases and V 2 bases, and 10 bases lay outside the gene matches. This CDR3 contains 16 residues. The CDR3 loop is CASSFYRGRDLETQYF. CDR3 DNA sequence: TGTGCCAGCAGCTTCTACAGGGGGCGCGATCTGGAGACCCAGTACTTC.

J is TRBJ1-2 and V is TRBV15; D is uncertain. The germline CDR1 and CDR2 sequences are LNHNV and YYDKDF (reference sequence). CDR3 length: 15 amino acids. Trimming took off 3 bases at V and 1 base at J, with 12 bases between the two ends. In DNA, the CDR3 is TGTGCCACCAGCAGGAGAACGATGGATAACTATGGCTACACCTTC. This sequence encodes CATSRRTMDNYGYTF.

The V gene is TRBV15, the J gene TRBJ2-5; D is unresolved. The CDR3 spans 15 residues. V was trimmed by 3 bases and J by 1 base, leaving 12 bases between them. CDR1 LNHNV and CDR2 YYDKDF come from the germline V gene (reference sequence). CDR3 in amino acids: CATSRRNGVQETQYF. The CDR3 DNA is TGTGCCACCAGCAGGAGGAACGGAGTCCAAGAGACCCAGTACTTC.

The chain recombines TRBV12-3 or TRBV12-4 with TRBJ2-2, with 7 bases fitting TRBD2. The CDR3 is 13 residues long. The V segment lost 7 bases and the J segment 4 bases; nucleotides outside the gene matches: 3. The chain's CDR3 is CASNRGVTGELFF. The CDR3 DNA follows: TGTGCCAGCAACCGGGGGGTCACCGGGGAGCTGTTTTTT.

This chain links TRBV30 with TRBJ1-1, with D uncertain. The CDR3 extends over 11 amino acids. The V gene's germline CDR1 is GTSNPN and CDR2 SVGIG (reference sequence). Trimming removed 2 bases from V and 5 bases from J, with 6 bases in between. The CDR3 loop reads CAWSLGTEAFF. CDR3 coding DNA: TGTGCCTGGAGTCTAGGTACTGAAGCTTTCTTT. Variable domain in full (rest from reference TRBV30 and TRBJ1-1): SQTIHQWPATLVQPVGSPLSLECTVEGTSNPNLYWYRQAAGRGLQLLFYSVGIGQISSEVPQNLSASRPQDRQFILSSKKLLLSDSGFYLCAWSLGTEAFFGQGTRLTVV.

The chain is built from TRBV6-5 and TRBJ1-1, with a weak D call TRBD1 (5 bases). The V end was cut by 0 bases, the J end by 4 bases, with 9 bases between. Germline V gene sequence: CDR1 MNHEY, CDR2 SVGAGI. The CDR3 sequence is 14 residues long. The CDR3 DNA is TGTGCCAGCAGTTACTCGTGGGGGGGCACTGAAGCTTTCTTT. Amino acids: CASSYSWGGTEAFF.

The chain couples TRBV6-5 to TRBJ2-1; TRBD2 matches at 9 bases. Germline lookup yields CDR1 MNHEY and CDR2 SVGAGI. The CDR3 is 15 residues long. V gave up 6 bases and J gave up 5 bases; unmatched junction bases: 8. CDR3: CASSPGTSPNNEQFF. The CDR3 region has the DNA TGTGCCAGCAGCCCCGGGACTAGCCCTAACAATGAGCAGTTCTTC.

The DNA for the CDR3 is TGCGCCAGCAGCCTCCGGGACAGCTACGAGCAGTACTTC. As protein: CASSLRDSYEQYF. The J gene is TRBJ2-7, the V gene TRBV4-1; TRBD1 agrees at 7 bases. Per germline, CDR1 MGHRA and CDR2 YSYEKL. J was trimmed by 3 bases and V by 4 bases; bases with no gene match: 3. This CDR3 contains 13 residues.

The rearrangement joins TRBV2 to TRBJ2-7; D remains ambiguous. This CDR3 is 10 amino acids long. Per germline, CDR1 SNHLY and CDR2 FYNNEI. The V gene lost 5 bases and the J gene lost 2 bases, with 1 base spanning the gap. CDR3 nucleotide sequence: TGTGCCAGCAGTACCTACGAGCAGTACTTC. The encoded protein is CASSTYEQYF.

This chain connects TRBV14 to TRBJ2-7; D is uncertain. Germline CDR1 is SGHDN and CDR2 is FVKESK. Trimming cost V 4 bases and J 3 bases, with 10 bases left between them. The CDR3 is 13 residues long. The CDR3 nucleotides are TGTGCCAGCAGCCTCTATGGGAACTACGAGCAGTACTTC. Translation gives CASSLYGNYEQYF.

The chain employs TRBV28 and TRBJ2-5; D assignment may be TRBD1 or TRBD2 (5 bases each). The CDR3 has 15 amino acids. V was clipped by 1 base and J by 4 bases, with 13 bases between them. The germline gives CDR1 MDHEN, CDR2 SYDVKM. The CDR3 nucleotides are TGTGCCAGCAGTTTATCCGGGACGGTGGGAGAGACCCAGTACTTC. The encoded protein is CASSLSGTVGETQYF.

V and J are TRBV27 and TRBJ2-7; 7 positions match TRBD1. V lost 0 bases, J lost 1 base, and 6 bases stayed unmatched. The germline V gene has CDR1 MNHEY and CDR2 SMNVEV (reference sequence). The CDR3 consists of 16 residues. The CDR3 is CASSLSKGQFSYEQYF. As DNA, the CDR3 is TGTGCCAGCAGTTTATCGAAGGGACAGTTTTCCTACGAGCAGTACTTC.

The CDR3 loop is CASSAGGTGGYGYTF. Here the CDR3 DNA reads TGTGCCAGCAGCGCTGGAGGGACAGGGGGCTATGGCTACACCTTC. The V and J genes are TRBV9 and TRBJ1-2; TRBD1 agrees at 11 bases. J lost 4 bases, V lost 3 bases, and 5 bases had no gene match. In germline, CDR1 is SGDLS, CDR2 YYNGEE. The length of the CDR3 is 15 residues.

CDR3: CASSLPGGYGYTF. The CDR3 DNA is TGTGCCAGCAGTTTACCGGGGGGCTATGGCTACACCTTC. The chain joins TRBV12-3 or TRBV12-4 to TRBJ1-2; maybe TRBD1 (5 bases). The CDR3 is 13 amino acids. V was cut by 2 bases and J by 4 bases, with 8 bases left in between.